The source of this T cell receptor (beta chain) is a study of T cells after yellow fever vaccination. Study-wide points: Among all clonotypes, a small share was observed in both CD4 and CD8 compartments. A large majority of primary-vaccination clones showed up again after the booster (under 98% CD4, almost 90% CD8).

Each CDR3 protein gets one entry after TCRdb re-called the 5' RACE reads with MiXCR. The sample holds hundreds of thousands of distinct CDR3 sequences; around a sixth are singletons and the top ten take around a sixth. Trimming removed 5 bases at V and 7 bases at J, with 14 bases between. This CDR3 has 14 amino acids. Germline lookup yields CDR1 MGHDK and CDR2 SYGVNS. In regard to this clonotype: Its matching antigen is unknown.

This clonotype was obtained from a man younger than 35 who received the YFV17D yellow fever vaccine. The sequencing used PBMCs, collected around 5 days after the first yellow fever vaccination. This rearrangement joins TRBV25-1 to TRBJ1-4; D unresolved. The CDR3 DNA is TGTGCCAGCAGTAAGTCGGGAGGAATTGAAAAACTGTTTTTT. Encoded protein: CASSKSGGIEKLFF.